Each of the 19 T cell receptor beta chains below was sequenced from the same sample in a study of T cell responses to AZD1222 COVID-19 vaccine. Assay used: immunoSEQ multiplex PCR; TCRdb lists only in-frame clones, some missing. This table holds 150,000 to 200,000 clones, 90% to 95% found once. The sample consisted of peripheral blood, taken 28 days after the second dose of the MenACWY control vaccine. These receptors all stem from an adult who received the MenACWY meningococcal vaccine as a control.

V gene TRBV28 combines with J gene TRBJ1-5, with D perhaps matching TRBD1 (5 bases). The germline CDR1 and CDR2 sequences are MDHEN and SYDVKM. Trimming took off 3 bases at V and 2 bases at J, with 14 bases between the two ends. The CDR3 is 16 amino acids. The CDR3 loop reads CASSLGPGAGNQPQHF. Written as DNA, the CDR3 is TGTGCCAGCAGTTTGGGGCCCGGGGCAGGCAATCAGCCCCAGCATTTT.

The chain recombines TRBV5-4 with TRBJ2-5; D may match TRBD1 or TRBD2 (5 bases each). The CDR3 loop spans 15 amino acids. The V end lost 0 bases, the J end lost 4 bases, and 13 bases lay between the germline ends. Germline CDR1 reads SGHNT; CDR2 reads YYREEE (reference sequence). This chain's CDR3 is CASSLEQRGVETQYF. CDR3 nucleotides: TGTGCCAGCAGCTTGGAGCAGAGGGGAGTAGAGACCCAGTACTTC.

The genes are TRBV7-2 and TRBJ1-5, with D perhaps TRBD1 (6 bases). Germline V CDR1 and CDR2: SGHTA, FQGNSA. The CDR3 runs to 16 residues. The germline V and J ends were trimmed by 1 base and 6 bases, with 16 bases remaining between them. This CDR3 reads CASSLGGQGAAQPQHF. DNA for the CDR3: TGTGCCAGCAGCTTAGGGGGGCAGGGTGCGGCTCAGCCCCAGCATTTT.

This sequence joins TRBV5-1 and TRBJ2-7, with 8 positions matching TRBD2. From germline, CDR1 is SGHRS and CDR2 YFSETQ. The V segment lost 1 base and the J segment 3 bases; nucleotides outside the gene matches: 12. The CDR3 has 17 residues. DNA for the CDR3: TGCGCCAGCAGCTTGCCCCAGATCGGGGGGGCCAACTACGAGCAGTACTTC. Translated: CASSLPQIGGANYEQYF.

The chain employs TRBV5-1 and TRBJ2-5, with 13 nucleotides matching TRBD2. Germline trimming cut 4 bases from V and 4 bases from J; bases unmatched to any gene: 4. The CDR3 spans 15 residues. Germline V gene lookup returns CDR1 SGHRS and CDR2 YFSETQ. The CDR3 DNA follows: TGCGCCAGCAGCATTACTAGCGGGGGGGCAGAGACCCAGTACTTC. Protein product: CASSITSGGAETQYF.

This chain joins TRBV11-2 and TRBJ2-7; weak D call: TRBD1 (5 bases). The CDR3 spans 14 residues. Germline values: CDR1 SGHAT, CDR2 FQNNGV. The V and J ends lost 1 base and 2 bases respectively, with 9 bases between them. CDR3: CASSLGQGPYEQYF. The CDR3 DNA is TGTGCCAGCAGCTTAGGTCAGGGTCCCTACGAGCAGTACTTC. Supplemented by reference TRBV11-2 and TRBJ2-7, the full variable domain reads EAGVAQSPRYKIIEKRQSVAFWCNPISGHATLYWYQQILGQGPKLLIQFQNNGVVDDSQLPKDRFSAERLKGVDSTLKIQPAKLEDSAVYLCASSLGQGPYEQYFGPGTRLTVT.

The rearrangement uses TRBV25-1 and TRBJ1-3; 7 bases fit TRBD1. CDR1 is MGHDK and CDR2 is SYGVNS in the germline V gene. Trimming removed 5 bases from V and 0 bases from J; junction bases left unmatched: 4. The CDR3 sequence is 15 residues long. Written as DNA, the CDR3 is TGTGCCAGCAGTACACCAGGGGGCTCTGGAAACACCATATATTTT. Translation: CASSTPGGSGNTIYF.

The J gene is TRBJ2-7, the V gene TRBV5-5; 7 bases line up with TRBD2. Unmatched junction bases numbered 9, after V lost 4 bases and J lost 2 bases. The CDR3 is 15 amino acids. From germline, CDR1 is SGHKS and CDR2 YYEKEE (reference sequence). The CDR3 reads CASSPTGTIAYEQYF. The CDR3 nucleotides read TGTGCCAGCAGCCCGACCGGGACTATTGCCTACGAGCAGTACTTC. The variable domain in full, with the rest retrieved from reference TRBV5-5 and TRBJ2-7, is DAGVTQSPTHLIKTRGQQVTLRCSPISGHKSVSWYQQVLGQGPQFIFQYYEKEERGRGNFPDRFSARQFPNYSSELNVNALLLGDSALYLCASSPTGTIAYEQYFGPGTRLTVT.

The gene calls are TRBV6-6 and TRBJ1-1; 7 bases line up with TRBD1. Germline assignment: CDR1 MNHNY and CDR2 SVGAGI (reference sequence). This CDR3 region has 15 residues. The V gene end was trimmed by 5 bases and the J gene end by 0 bases; junction bases not matched to a gene: 6. CDR3 bases: TGTGCCAGCAGTCCAGACAGGGCATTGAACACTGAAGCTTTCTTT. Translation: CASSPDRALNTEAFF.

The chain recombines TRBV3-1 (or the pseudogene TRBV3-2) with TRBJ1-3; D might be TRBD1 (5 bases). CDR3 length: 16 residues. Germline CDR1 and CDR2: LGHDT and YNNKEL (reference sequence). Trimming cost V 4 bases and J 0 bases, with 13 bases left between them. The CDR3 DNA reads as TGTGCCAGCAGCCCCCCCTCTGGGGGCTCTGGAAACACCATATATTTT. Its translation is CASSPPSGGSGNTIYF.

The rearrangement uses TRBV15 and TRBJ1-5, with D perhaps matching TRBD1 (5 bases). There are 16 residues in the CDR3. Germline values: CDR1 LNHNV, CDR2 YYDKDF (reference sequence). Trimming pared 0 bases from V and 9 bases from J, leaving 18 bases between. The CDR3 reads CATSREPGTSGLPQHF. CDR3 in DNA: TGTGCCACCAGCAGAGAACCCGGGACCTCCGGTTTGCCCCAGCATTTT.

For this clone: Other DNA sequences from this sample encode an identical CDR3 as well. The chain has TRBV5-1 and TRBJ1-1; D gene unclear. CDR3 size: 14 residues. V shed 0 bases and J shed 1 base, with 7 bases lying between them. The V gene's germline CDR1 is SGHRS and CDR2 YFSETQ. CDR3 residues: CASSLGAANTEAFF. CDR3 nucleotides: TGCGCCAGCAGCTTGGGAGCGGCGAACACTGAAGCTTTCTTT.

The chain combines TRBV28 with TRBJ1-6; TRBD1 might be the D (6 bases). The V end lost 6 bases, the J end lost 9 bases, and 15 bases lay between the germline ends. The CDR3 has 14 residues. In germline, CDR1 is MDHEN, CDR2 SYDVKM. The CDR3 coding sequence is TGTGCCAGCAGGTCAGGGGACTTAATTTCACCCCTCCACTTT. It yields the protein CASRSGDLISPLHF.

V is TRBV5-5 and J is TRBJ1-5; D ambiguous. The V and J ends lost 0 bases and 7 bases respectively, with 17 bases between them. The CDR3 has 16 amino acids. CDR1 and CDR2 from the germline V gene are SGHKS and YYEKEE (reference sequence). The CDR3 DNA reads as TGTGCCAGCAGCTTGGTCAGCGGGCGCGGGAGACAGCCCCAGCATTTT. Translating it yields CASSLVSGRGRQPQHF.

The chain links TRBV18 to TRBJ1-5; D unresolved. V dropped 0 bases and J dropped 2 bases, with 11 bases sitting between them. This CDR3 has 16 residues. The germline V gene has CDR1 KGHSH and CDR2 LQKENI. The CDR3 is CASSPPTSTGNQPQHF. In nucleotides, the CDR3 is TGTGCCAGCTCACCACCGACATCCACGGGCAATCAGCCCCAGCATTTT.

The chain recombines TRBV7-6 with TRBJ2-1; the match to TRBD2 covers 13 bases. The germline V gene encodes CDR1 SGHVS and CDR2 FNYEAQ. The junction had 2 bases not matched to a gene; V was cut back by 4 bases and J by 5 bases. The CDR3 length is 15 residues. The CDR3 region is CASSWTSGGNNEQFF. The CDR3 nucleotides are TGTGCCAGCAGCTGGACTAGCGGGGGAAACAATGAGCAGTTCTTC. Full variable domain (missing parts from reference TRBV7-6 and TRBJ2-1): GAGVSQSPRYKVTKRGQDVALRCDPISGHVSLYWYRQALGQGPEFLTYFNYEAQQDKSGLPNDRFSAERPEGSISTLTIQRTEQRDSAMYRCASSWTSGGNNEQFFGPGTRLTVL.

This clone was detected only a few times. The V call is TRBV24-1, the J call TRBJ2-1, with 16 bases matching TRBD2. The CDR3 covers 17 residues. V was pared by 3 bases and J by 5 bases, with 3 bases of the junction left unmatched. The germline V gene has CDR1 KGHDR and CDR2 SFDVKD. The CDR3 loop reads CATSDAGLAGGDNEQFF. The CDR3 bases are TGTGCCACCAGTGATGCGGGACTAGCGGGGGGGGACAATGAGCAGTTCTTC.

The chain links TRBV21-1 to TRBJ1-2. TRBV21-1 represents a pseudogene. The CDR3 is 17 amino acids. Here the CDR3 DNA reads TGTGCCAGCAGCAAAGGGAGAGAGGGGTGGGGTAACTATGGCTACACCTTC. It specifies CASSKGREGWGNYGYTF.

This chain links TRBV4-2 with TRBJ1-4; D perhaps matches TRBD1 (6 bases). V gave up 3 bases and J gave up 8 bases, with 13 bases separating them. Germline CDR1 reads LGHNA; CDR2 reads YNFKEQ. The CDR3 has 14 residues. In nucleotides, the CDR3 is TGTGCCAGCAGCCACTCAGGGGTATCCGAAAAACTGTTTTTT. It yields the protein CASSHSGVSEKLFF.